This TCR beta chain was found in a study of shared clonotypes between healthy human individuals (dated by TCRdb to about 2020). Background for the entire study: The cohort included three men and a couple of women between 18 and 49 years of age. For each donor, three plates each were used for CD4 naive and CD4 memory, two plates were used for CD8 naive, and one plate was used for CD8 memory. The study deeply sequenced blood TCR repertoires of five healthy adults to estimate repertoire size and the extent of clonotype sharing between individuals. To increase sequencing depth and limit assay-specific biases, different laboratories used diverse techniques to prepare libraries and sequence TCR repertoires. Between about 0.85 and 10 billion PBMCs per donor were obtained by leukapheresis. Study-wide findings and limitations: Roughly 5.2% of naive CD4, roughly 3.5% of naive CD8, around 2.3% of memory CD4, and more than 0.35% of memory CD8 clonotypes were shared across several donors. Compared with non-shared clonotypes, the clonotypes found in all four sorted-subset donors had higher generation probabilities. Because the study included a small number of donors, the genetic and exposure-history diversity represented was limited. Incomplete sequencing was indicated by rarefaction of sorted-subset datasets, despite the large sequencing depth. Naive subsets generally had larger estimated clonotype richness than memory subsets. Only blood was sampled, and tissue TCR repertoires likely differ from those in blood. Pairwise subsampling led to the expectation that sequencing depth would affect the degree of clonotype sharing among donors.

TCR CDR3 regions were amplified from genomic DNA by multiplex PCR using the deep immunoSEQ assay. For each cell subset, the extracted genomic DNA was distributed evenly across all wells of several immunoSEQ 96-well plates, and each plate served as one replicate. For sorted subsets, each replicate PCR was loaded with about 0.2 ug genomic DNA, equivalent to 30,000 to 35,000 T cell genomes. Purified libraries were measured with a Qubit 3.0 fluorometer, size-checked on a Bioanalyzer 2100, and measured again with the KAPA Library Quantification kit. A separate single-read 150-cycle Illumina NextSeq 550 flow cell was used to sequence each immunoSEQ 96-well plate. On the study's bioinformatics: Because only junctional sequences without quality scores were contained in the immunoSEQ output, filtering matching that applied to full-length reads could not be performed. Sequences were annotated with PyIR, a Python wrapper for IgBLAST v1.9, using IMGT germline references to assign V/J genes and CDR3. Any read was removed if the V/J assignment was weak (E-value above 1e-6), the CDR3 was missing, or the read contained stop codons, out-of-frame junctions, or ambiguous translated residues. V3J clonotypes were defined as sequences sharing an identical inferred V gene, J gene, and CDR3 amino acid sequence. To compute the percentage overlap between repertoires, the number of shared unique clonotypes was divided by the size of the smaller repertoire. Richness of each repertoire was evaluated using RTK rarefaction, the Chao1 estimator, and Recon v2.1 estimates of unobserved clonotypes. Generation probabilities for all TCRbeta clonotypes obtained by the gDNA method from four donors were computed using OLGA. TCRdb took over this immuneACCESS table, retaining in-frame rearrangements with V and J assigned. Such tables are incomplete; in checked studies, under half of the missing clones stem from an unresolved V gene, and the remainder is unexplained. V, J and clone size derive from that table, while D and trimming were established from the DNA sequence. The sample table contains roughly 720,000 clones; only one count was recorded for less than 95% of them. The ten largest clones take up about a third of the sample.

The CDR3 contains 15 residues, cysteine and phenylalanine counted. The DNA shown is the 45-base CDR3, in frame from base 1. The germline V gene (reference sequence) specifies LNHDA as CDR1 and SQIVND as CDR2. V is clipped by 5 bases and J by 0 bases, and the sequence between their germline boundaries is 11 bases long. The donors were healthy, HIV-negative adults who had no recently reported acute infections or vaccinations. Only Caucasian adults living in Nashville, Tennessee, USA were represented among the donors. The CD8 memory samples were a combination of magnetically selected CD45RO+ cells and CCR7-negative CD45RA+ effector memory (TemRA) cells. After blood collection by leukapheresis, PBMCs were isolated using Ficoll-Histopaque density gradient centrifugation and then cryopreserved in the vapor phase of liquid nitrogen. Analytical flow cytometry was used to check the purity and quantity of each magnetically sorted T cell population. Each sorted fraction had its genomic DNA isolated and then quantified by UV absorbance on a Nanodrop 2000c.

Notes on this clone: The clone's antigen remains unknown. The input lacks base qualities; no much larger clone sits a single base away.

The sample was memory CD8+ T cells from PBMCs. This sample's cell subset or site label indicates: CD45RO+ cells pooled with CCR7-negative TemRA cells. Recombination connected TRBV19 to TRBJ2-1, with the D gene too uncertain to name. The clonotype comes from a man aged 18 to 30 in good health. Some clones in this sample may be carry-over from other donors' samples. The DNA reads as follows: TGTGCCAGTAGTGCCACGGCTAGCTCCTACAATGAGCAGTTCTTC. Its product reads: CASSATASSYNEQFF. The full variable domain, completed from the reference TRBV19 and TRBJ2-1 proteins outside the CDR3, reads DGGITQSPKYLFRKEGQNVTLSCEQNLNHDAMYWYRQDPGQGLRLIYYSQIVNDFQKGDIAEGYSVSREKKESFPLTVTSAQKNPTAFYLCASSATASSYNEQFFGPGTRLTVL.